Listed below are T cell receptor beta chains from one sample, sequenced in a study of T cell repertoires in cytomegalovirus infection. These receptors lack a known antigen. A single record per CDR3 protein comes from TCRdb applying MiXCR to the reads. Of 50,000 to 65,000 distinct CDR3 sequences in the sample, around 18% were seen once. The starting material was CD8+ T cells from cultured PBMCs, obtained from culture after CMV antigen stimulation. These receptors originate from a human donor in good health (CMV status not recorded). Some clones in this sample may be carry-over from other donors' samples. Both conserved end residues are part of each CDR3. Each record gives: J gene, clone size, V gene, D gene, CDR3 protein, CDR3 DNA. A D gene is named only where the DNA matches it firmly. Rows may omit the clone size; those that give it use once, few, many or a size class.

TRBJ2-1,NA,TRBV7-2,NA,CASIQMGNEQFF,TGTGCCAGCATCCAAATGGGCAATGAGCAGTTCTTC
TRBJ2-1,few,TRBV6-2/TRBV6-3,NA,CASSYSIHGPQDHNEQFF,TGTGCCAGCAGTTACTCGATTCACGGGCCTCAGGACCACAATGAGCAGTTCTTC
TRBJ2-5,NA,TRBV7-9,NA,CASSSGRAQETQYF,TGTGCCAGCAGCTCCGGCCGGGCCCAAGAGACCCAGTACTTC
TRBJ1-1,NA,TRBV2,NA,CASTQFRNTEAFF,TGTGCCAGCACCCAATTCAGGAACACTGAAGCTTTCTTT
TRBJ1-3,NA,TRBV7-3,NA,CASSPHPPSGTYSGNTIYF,TGTGCCAGCAGCCCCCACCCTCCTTCCGGGACATACTCTGGAAACACCATATATTTT
TRBJ1-3,NA,TRBV29-1,NA,CSVYSGNTIYF,TGCAGCGTCTACTCTGGAAACACCATATATTTT
TRBJ2-5,few,TRBV7-6,TRBD2,CASPGLAGETQYF,TGTGCCAGCCCCGGACTAGCGGGGGAGACCCAGTACTTC
TRBJ1-1,NA,TRBV7-9,NA,CAGETAKLNTEAFF,TGTGCCGGGGAGACAGCCAAACTTAACACTGAAGCTTTCTTT
TRBJ1-6,NA,TRBV7-2,NA,CASSLEGLSSYNSPLHF,TGTGCCAGCAGCTTAGAGGGCCTGAGCTCCTATAATTCACCCCTCCACTTT
TRBJ1-4,many,TRBV7-8,TRBD1,CASSLVTGGSLRANEKLFF,TGTGCCAGCAGCTTAGTGACAGGGGGCTCTCTGAGGGCTAATGAAAAACTGTTTTTT
TRBJ2-5,NA,TRBV12-3/TRBV12-4,NA,CASSTHLDSEETQYF,TGTGCCAGCAGTACCCATCTAGATTCAGAAGAGACCCAGTACTTC
TRBJ2-7,few,TRBV5-4,TRBD2,CASSLGLAGSYEQYF,TGTGCCAGCAGCCTGGGACTAGCGGGCTCCTACGAGCAGTACTTC
TRBJ1-1,many,TRBV6-1,NA,CASTTGLQNTEAFF,TGTGCCAGCACCACCGGATTACAGAACACTGAAGCTTTCTTT
TRBJ2-7,few,TRBV4-3,TRBD2,CASSLGTSGPYEQYF,TGCGCCAGCAGCCTTGGGACTAGCGGGCCCTACGAGCAGTACTTC
TRBJ2-7,NA,TRBV7-6,TRBD1,CASSLGQVYEQYF,TGTGCCAGCAGCCTCGGACAGGTCTACGAGCAGTACTTC
TRBJ2-7,NA,TRBV7-9,NA,CASSFSSSYEQYF,TGTGCCAGCAGCTTCTCGAGCTCCTACGAGCAGTACTTC
TRBJ2-4,few,TRBV7-9,NA,CASSLGDSLAKNIQYF,TGTGCCAGCAGTCTCGGGGACTCCCTAGCCAAAAACATTCAGTACTTC
TRBJ2-5,few,TRBV12-3/TRBV12-4,NA,CASSLGPSQETQYF,TGTGCCAGCAGTTTAGGGCCCAGCCAAGAGACCCAGTACTTC
TRBJ2-3,few,TRBV12-3/TRBV12-4,TRBD2,CASKIGGATDTQYF,TGTGCCAGCAAAATCGGGGGGGCCACAGATACGCAGTATTTT